Shown below are 7 T cell receptor beta chains from a single sample sequenced in a study of memory CD4+ T cells and cytomegalovirus serostatus. The repertoire was sequenced with immunoSEQ multiplex PCR; TCRdb's copy has only in-frame clones and lacks some. The sample yields some 60,000 clones, 70% to 85% seen once. The sort gate was single viable CD3+CD4+CD8-CD45RO+ cells for memory CD4+ T cells. The sample was memory CD4+ T cells from blood. These receptors were collected from an adult in good health and CMV-seropositive.

The gene calls are TRBV30 and TRBJ1-2, with D maybe TRBD1 (5 bases). The germline CDR1 and CDR2 sequences are GTSNPN and SVGIG (reference sequence). CDR3 length equals 15 residues. V was pared by 4 bases and J by 2 bases, with 17 bases between. The CDR3 sequence: CAWTPLGESNYGYTF. The CDR3 DNA reads as TGTGCCTGGACCCCCCTGGGGGAATCGAACTATGGCTACACCTTC. The whole variable domain, remainder taken from reference TRBV30 and TRBJ1-2, is SQTIHQWPATLVQPVGSPLSLECTVEGTSNPNLYWYRQAAGRGLQLLFYSVGIGQISSEVPQNLSASRPQDRQFILSSKKLLLSDSGFYLCAWTPLGESNYGYTFGSGTRLTVV.

The chain has TRBV5-1 and TRBJ1-2, with a weak D call TRBD1 (6 bases). The CDR3 covers 15 residues. CDR1 and CDR2 from the germline V gene are SGHRS and YFSETQ. V lost 2 bases to trimming and J lost 7 bases, with 18 bases between them. DNA for the CDR3: TGCGCCAGCAGCTTAAGACAAACGGGGGGCGGTGGCTACACCTTC. Translation: CASSLRQTGGGGYTF.

Only a few counts were recorded for this clone. The V gene is TRBV10-3, the J gene TRBJ1-3; D perhaps matches TRBD1 (6 bases). Trimming shortened V by 8 bases and J by 0 bases, and 14 bases separated the two germline ends. Germline V gene data show CDR1 as ENHRY and CDR2 as SYGVKD. CDR3 length equals 15 residues. Here the CDR3 DNA reads TGTGCCATCGGGGGGCAGTTCGGCTCTGGAAACACCATATATTTT. It yields the protein CAIGGQFGSGNTIYF.

The J gene is TRBJ2-1, the V gene TRBV19, with TRBD2 matching 9 bases. Per the germline V gene, CDR1 is LNHDA and CDR2 is SQIVND (reference sequence). After removal of 8 bases from V and 8 bases from J, the junction contained 10 bases not matched to a gene. This CDR3 has 14 amino acids. DNA for the CDR3: TGTGCCAGTGGGTCGGCGGGAGGGGGCTATGAGCAGTTCTTC. It yields the protein CASGSAGGGYEQFF. Using reference TRBV19 and TRBJ2-1 for the parts outside the CDR3, the full variable domain is DGGITQSPKYLFRKEGQNVTLSCEQNLNHDAMYWYRQDPGQGLRLIYYSQIVNDFQKGDIAEGYSVSREKKESFPLTVTSAQKNPTAFYLCASGSAGGGYEQFFGPGTRLTVL.

This clone appeared a single time. J is TRBJ1-4 and V is TRBV30; D is unclear. Germline loops: CDR1 GTSNPN, CDR2 SVGIG (reference sequence). The V gene lost 3 bases and the J gene lost 7 bases, with 12 bases spanning the gap. The CDR3 has 13 amino acids. CDR3 nucleotide sequence: TGTGCCTGGAGCGGGCTGGGCGGTGAAAAACTGTTTTTT. Encoded protein: CAWSGLGGEKLFF.

The chain carries TRBV9 and TRBJ1-3, with D uncertain. Germline V gene lookup returns CDR1 SGDLS and CDR2 YYNGEE. The ends were cut back, 3 bases at V and 3 bases at J, with 10 bases in the middle. The CDR3 contains 14 residues. The DNA for the CDR3 is TGTGCCAGCAGCGGCGCCGGCCTTGGAAACACCATATATTTT. Translating it yields CASSGAGLGNTIYF.

V gene TRBV2 combines with J gene TRBJ1-5; possibly TRBD1 for D (6 bases). V was pared by 3 bases and J by 4 bases, with 10 bases between. From germline, CDR1 is SNHLY and CDR2 FYNNEI. The CDR3 sequence is 14 residues long. The CDR3 nucleotides read TGTGCCAGCAGTGATCGGACAGTTAATCAGCCCCAGCATTTT. Residues: CASSDRTVNQPQHF.